Each of the 24 T cell receptor beta chains below was sequenced from the same sample in a study of T cells in Graves' hyperthyroidism and ophthalmopathy. Amplified TCR beta CDR3 regions derived from RNA transcripts. First-round RT-PCR targeting the TCR CDR3 was performed with the HTBI primer set. TCRdb reprocessed the multiplex PCR reads via MiXCR and lists one record per CDR3 protein. The table has 660,000 or so distinct CDR3 sequences, 45% seen once. The specimen was peripheral blood or thyroid tissue (not recorded which). These receptors were collected from an adult man with Graves' disease, either hyperthyroidism or ophthalmopathy (not recorded which).

This clonotype appeared many times. The rearrangement uses TRBV19 and TRBJ1-1, with D hard to call. Germline V gene data show CDR1 as LNHDA and CDR2 as SQIVND (reference sequence). This CDR3 has 13 residues. V lost 3 bases, J lost 6 bases, and 11 bases lay in between. CDR3 bases: TGTGCCAGTAGTATTTCCCTCCAGGCTGAAGCTTTCTTT. Its translation is CASSISLQAEAFF.

J is TRBJ2-7 and V is TRBV9; 7 bases map to TRBD1. Trimming took 3 bases from V and 3 from J; bases not matched to a gene: 3. Germline lookup yields CDR1 SGDLS and CDR2 YYNGEE. This CDR3 spans 13 amino acids. In DNA form, the CDR3 reads TGTGCCAGCAGCGCTGGGACAGTCTACGAGCAGTACTTC. Its protein is CASSAGTVYEQYF.

This rearrangement joins TRBV25-1 to TRBJ1-6; 7 bases are shared with TRBD1. The trim removed 2 bases at V and 1 base at J, leaving 2 bases unmatched. The germline gives CDR1 MGHDK, CDR2 SYGVNS. This CDR3 contains 16 residues. DNA of the CDR3: TGTGCCAGCAGTGAAGGGGACAGTTCCTATAATTCACCCCTCCACTTT. Protein product: CASSEGDSSYNSPLHF.

This clonotype was counted a few times. J is TRBJ2-7 and V is TRBV6-1, with D hard to call. The germline V and J ends were trimmed by 4 bases and 6 bases, with 13 bases remaining between them. This CDR3 comprises 13 residues. Germline assignment: CDR1 MNHNS and CDR2 SASEGT. CDR3 sequence: CASSGPVAGEQYF. CDR3 nucleotide sequence: TGTGCCAGCAGTGGACCGGTCGCAGGCGAGCAGTACTTC.

This chain connects TRBV25-1 to TRBJ1-2; TRBD1 is a possible D gene (5 bases). Between the trimmed V and J ends, which lost 5 bases and 4 bases, there was a span of 14 bases. CDR1 MGHDK and CDR2 SYGVNS come from the germline V gene. The CDR3 extends over 14 amino acids. CDR3: CASSSSPGSYGYTF. The CDR3 region has the DNA TGTGCCAGCAGTTCCTCCCCAGGGAGCTATGGCTACACCTTC.

V gene TRBV12-3 or TRBV12-4 combines with J gene TRBJ1-1; D may be TRBD1 (5 bases). CDR3 length: 18 residues. The V and J ends lost 4 bases and 1 base respectively, with 22 bases between them. This CDR3 is CASSSSGNTGGKNTEAFF. The CDR3 bases are TGTGCCAGCAGTTCTAGCGGGAACACCGGGGGGAAGAACACTGAAGCTTTCTTT.

The J gene is TRBJ1-2, the V gene TRBV29-1; 7 nucleotides line up with TRBD1. The V gene's germline CDR1 is SQVTM and CDR2 ANQGSEA. The length of the CDR3 is 13 residues. The V segment lost 8 bases and the J segment 4 bases; nucleotides outside the gene matches: 10. DNA of the CDR3: TGCAGCCGTACAACAGGGGCCTTCTATGGCTACACCTTC. It yields the protein CSRTTGAFYGYTF.

This chain connects TRBV7-2 to TRBJ1-2; the D is unclear. V lost 2 bases to trimming and J lost 4 bases, with 20 bases between them. There are 17 residues in the CDR3. The germline gives CDR1 SGHTA, CDR2 FQGNSA. The DNA for the CDR3 is TGTGCCAGCAGCTTATTTGTACCCGGCGCGCTGGGCTATGGCTACACCTTC. This sequence encodes CASSLFVPGALGYGYTF.

J is TRBJ2-5 and V is TRBV4-1; a weak D match, TRBD2 (7 bases). CDR1 MGHRA and CDR2 YSYEKL come from the germline V gene. This CDR3 contains 16 residues. V was pared by 3 bases and J by 5 bases, with 19 bases between. This CDR3 reads CASSHPGGGGPETQYF. The CDR3 DNA reads as TGCGCCAGCAGCCACCCCGGAGGGGGGGGCCCTGAGACCCAGTACTTC.

The chain has TRBV7-8 and TRBJ2-6, with unresolved D. Trimming cost V 4 bases and J 0 bases, with 7 bases left between them. Germline V gives CDR1 SGHVS, CDR2 FQNEAQ. The CDR3 contains 15 residues. The CDR3 sequence is CASSSHSSGANVLTF. DNA for the CDR3: TGTGCCAGCAGCTCGCACAGCTCTGGGGCCAACGTCCTGACTTTC. Full variable domain (outside the CDR3, taken from reference TRBV7-8 and TRBJ2-6): GAGVSQSPRYKVAKRGQDVALRCDPISGHVSLFWYQQALGQGPEFLTYFQNEAQLDKSGLPSDRFFAERPEGSVSTLKIQRTQQEDSAVYLCASSSHSSGANVLTFGAGSRLTVL.

The V gene is TRBV7-9, the J gene TRBJ1-1, with a weak D call TRBD1 (5 bases). Trimming shortened V by 6 bases and J by 3 bases, and 14 bases separated the two germline ends. The CDR3 extends over 14 amino acids. Germline-derived CDR1 and CDR2 are SEHNR and FQNEAQ (reference sequence). The CDR3 here is CASRKGGGYTEAFF. Here the CDR3 DNA reads TGTGCCAGCAGAAAAGGTGGGGGTTACACTGAAGCTTTCTTT.

This chain's CDR3 is CASSRAFGNQPQHF. CDR3 nucleotides: TGTGCCAGTAGTAGGGCGTTCGGCAATCAGCCCCAGCATTTT. The chain employs TRBV19 and TRBJ1-5, with D hard to call. The germline V gene encodes CDR1 LNHDA and CDR2 SQIVND (reference sequence). Trimming pared 4 bases from V and 2 bases from J, leaving 9 bases between. The CDR3 length is 14 residues.

This rearrangement joins TRBV2 to TRBJ1-1; no firm D call. CDR1 is SNHLY and CDR2 is FYNNEI in the germline V gene. The V gene lost 5 bases and the J gene lost 3 bases, with 13 bases spanning the gap. The CDR3 loop spans 14 amino acids. The CDR3 protein is CASSLSRTDTEAFF. The CDR3 DNA follows: TGTGCCAGCAGTTTGAGCAGGACGGACACTGAAGCTTTCTTT.

The chain is built from TRBV28 and TRBJ1-2; a weak D match, TRBD1 (5 bases). Trimming pared 5 bases from V and 8 bases from J, leaving 12 bases between. CDR3 length: 12 amino acids. Looked up from germline, CDR1 is MDHEN and CDR2 is SYDVKM. The CDR3 DNA follows: TGTGCCAGCAGTGTCAAGGGGCGAGGCTACACCTTC. Translation: CASSVKGRGYTF.

In its sample, this clonotype was seen a few times. The rearrangement joins TRBV5-1 to TRBJ1-3, with 10 bases lining up with TRBD1. Trimming at V came to 4 bases and at J to 4 bases, leaving 5 bases not matched to a gene. Germline CDR1 SGHRS, CDR2 YFSETQ. The CDR3 is 15 amino acids. DNA of the CDR3: TGCGCCAGCAGCCCGGGACAGGGGACAGGAAACACCATATATTTT. It codes for CASSPGQGTGNTIYF.

This chain links TRBV19 with TRBJ1-2, with 8 bases matching TRBD1. The V segment lost 8 bases and the J segment 2 bases; nucleotides outside the gene matches: 7. The CDR3 spans 14 residues. The germline V gene has CDR1 LNHDA and CDR2 SQIVND (reference sequence). The CDR3, as DNA: TGTGCCAGTGGCGGGACAGGCACAAACTATGGCTACACCTTC. Translating gives CASGGTGTNYGYTF.

Ten or more counts support this clonotype. The chain is built from TRBV7-9 and TRBJ2-7; no clear D. The germline V and J ends were trimmed by 8 bases and 7 bases, with 12 bases remaining between them. Germline loops: CDR1 SEHNR, CDR2 FQNEAQ (reference sequence). The CDR3 covers 11 residues. Here the CDR3 DNA reads TGTGCCAGCCAAAAAATGGGGGAGCAGTACTTC. Protein: CASQKMGEQYF.

The gene calls are TRBV29-1 and TRBJ1-2, with TRBD1 identical over 8 bases. The CDR3 sequence is 13 residues long. CDR1 and CDR2 from the germline V gene are SQVTM and ANQGSEA. Unmatched junction bases numbered 7, after V lost 7 bases and J lost 3 bases. CDR3 in amino acids: CSGTMTGDYGYTF. The CDR3 nucleotides read TGCAGCGGGACAATGACAGGGGACTATGGCTACACCTTC.

This clonotype was seen a few times. The junction does not match germline at one end; this may be a read error. This chain uses TRBV7-2 with TRBJ1-4; the D is unclear. Germline-derived CDR1 and CDR2 are SGHTA and FQGNSA. The CDR3 covers 16 residues. Here the CDR3 DNA reads TGTGCCAGCACCTTAGGACGGAGCATTTTTAATGAAAAACTGTTTTTT. This gives the protein CASTLGRSIFNEKLFF.

This clonotype is a singleton in its sample. This may be a read error, as it is one base from a much larger clone. The chain couples TRBV7-8 to TRBJ1-5, with 10 nucleotides matching TRBD1. V was clipped by 2 bases and J by 5 bases; unmatched bases: 9. Germline CDR1 is SGHVS and CDR2 is FQNEAQ. This CDR3 spans 17 amino acids. This CDR3 reads CASSLMTGGVWDQPQHF. CDR3 sequence (DNA): TGTGCCAGCAGCTTAATGACAGGGGGCGTATGGGATCAGCCCCAGCATTTT.

The chain recombines TRBV25-1 with TRBJ1-4, with D possibly matching TRBD1 (6 bases). CDR3 size: 14 residues. The V end was cut by 6 bases, the J end by 7 bases, with 15 bases between. The V gene's germline CDR1 is MGHDK and CDR2 SYGVNS. In DNA, the CDR3 is TGTGCCAGCAGCTCGACAGGCGGCTCTGAAAAACTGTTTTTT. Translated, it gives CASSSTGGSEKLFF. Full variable domain (remainder filled in from reference TRBV25-1 and TRBJ1-4): EADIYQTPRYLVIGTGKKITLECSQTMGHDKMYWYQQDPGMELHLIHYSYGVNSTEKGDLSSESTVSRIRTEHFPLTLESARPSHTSQYLCASSSTGGSEKLFFGSGTQLSVL.

CDR3 region: CALTVTGELFF. As DNA, the CDR3 is TGTGCCTTGACAGTTACCGGGGAGCTGTTTTTT. The chain combines TRBV30 with TRBJ2-2; maybe TRBD1 (5 bases). Germline-derived CDR1 and CDR2 are GTSNPN and SVGIG (reference sequence). V gave up 7 bases and J gave up 5 bases, with 8 bases separating them. This CDR3 comprises 11 residues. Full variable domain (missing parts from reference TRBV30 and TRBJ2-2): SQTIHQWPATLVQPVGSPLSLECTVEGTSNPNLYWYRQAAGRGLQLLFYSVGIGQISSEVPQNLSASRPQDRQFILSSKKLLLSDSGFYLCALTVTGELFFGEGSRLTVL.

The chain carries TRBV11-2 and TRBJ1-1, with D possibly being TRBD1 (5 bases). Between the trimmed V and J ends, which lost 0 bases and 4 bases, there was a span of 12 bases. In germline, CDR1 is SGHAT, CDR2 FQNNGV. The CDR3 runs to 15 residues. This CDR3 is CASSLDQGFGTEAFF. The CDR3 DNA reads as TGTGCCAGCAGCTTAGATCAGGGATTTGGCACTGAAGCTTTCTTT.

The V and J genes are TRBV7-9 and TRBJ1-3; D gene unclear. The germline V gene has CDR1 SEHNR and CDR2 FQNEAQ (reference sequence). The CDR3 extends over 14 amino acids. The V end lost 3 bases, the J end lost 0 bases, and 6 bases lay between the germline ends. The CDR3 sequence: CASSFGPSGNTIYF. The DNA for the CDR3 is TGTGCCAGCAGCTTCGGGCCCTCTGGAAACACCATATATTTT. Together with reference TRBV7-9 and TRBJ1-3, the CDR3 gives the full variable domain: DTGVSQNPRHKITKRGQNVTFRCDPISEHNRLYWYRQTLGQGPEFLTYFQNEAQLEKSRLLSDRFSAERPKGSFSTLEIQRTEQGDSAMYLCASSFGPSGNTIYFGEGSWLTVV.